This T cell receptor (beta chain) originates from a study of cytomegalovirus exposure and HLA in healthy donors. Whole-study results and caveats: Later genetic work tied a missense DCLRE1C variant to beta-chain V and J trimming.

As to this clone: Its specificity is not known. At one boundary the junction diverges from the germline segment, which might be a read error.

In the PCR, 60 Vbeta and 13 Jbeta primers were used. The method was immunoSEQ multiplex PCR; TCRdb's version includes in-frame clones alone and lacks a portion of them. The sample includes 100,000 to 150,000 clones. Sequenced material: PBMCs. The TCR sequence derives from a woman aged 40 to 49 in good health and CMV-seronegative.

DNA of the CDR3: TGTGCCACCGGCAGAGTTAGGGGGGGCGGTAGCAATGAGCAGTTCTTC. Translation gives CATGRVRGGGSNEQFF. The chain recombines TRBV15 with TRBJ2-1; D is perhaps TRBD2 (7 bases). Germline CDR1 is LNHNV and CDR2 is YYDKDF (reference sequence). The CDR3 covers 16 residues.